The clone carrying this T cell receptor (beta chain) was recorded many times. This CDR3 has 16 amino acids. With 0 bases removed from V and 2 bases from J, the gap between germline ends came to 17 bases. Germline V CDR1 and CDR2: DFQATT, SNEGSKA (reference sequence). These data originate in a study of T cells in Graves' hyperthyroidism and ophthalmopathy. Template material for amplifying TCR beta CDR3 regions consisted of RNA transcripts. Using the HTBI primer set, a first-round RT-PCR was run on the TCR CDR3. MiXCR was run by TCRdb on the multiplex PCR reads, yielding one entry per CDR3 protein. The repertoire includes hundreds of thousands of distinct CDR3 sequences, about 14% of them detected once, and roughly 10% sits in the top ten.

V usage is TRBV20-1 and J usage is TRBJ2-7, with D maybe TRBD2 (5 bases). The receptor was isolated from a woman younger than 30 with Graves' hyperthyroidism. Material: blood. The DNA for the CDR3 is TGCAGTGCTAGAGACGGAGGCGGACTCCGAACCTACGAGCAGTACTTC. Amino acids: CSARDGGGLRTYEQYF.